These 2 T cell receptor beta chains were all obtained from the same sample, sequenced in a study of identical twins. TCRdb fed the 5' RACE reads into MiXCR, producing one record per CDR3 protein. The repertoire holds 250,000 or so distinct CDR3 sequences, with roughly 7% as singletons. The same sample was also used in a study of yellow fever vaccine responses in identical twins.

Specimen: memory (CD45RO+) T cells sorted from blood. Receptors were obtained from a woman aged 18 to 35 in good health.

The J gene is TRBJ1-2, the V gene TRBV29-1; a weak D match, TRBD1 (6 bases). The V gene's germline CDR1 is SQVTM and CDR2 ANQGSEA. Trimming took 4 bases from V and 2 from J, leaving 11 bases between them. This CDR3 comprises 13 residues. DNA for the CDR3: TGCAGCGTTGCGGCGGGGACAAACTATGGCTACACCTTC. Translating it yields CSVAAGTNYGYTF.

This clonotype was picked up a small number of times. This chain links TRBV5-1 with TRBJ1-1; TRBD1 is a possible D gene (5 bases). Looked up from germline, CDR1 is SGHRS and CDR2 is YFSETQ. There are 14 residues in the CDR3. With 0 bases removed from V and 5 bases from J, the gap between germline ends came to 11 bases. CDR3: CASSLGGTWTEAFF. CDR3 coding DNA: TGCGCCAGCAGCTTGGGTGGGACTTGGACTGAAGCTTTCTTT.